What follows are 20 T cell receptor beta chains derived from one specimen sequenced in a study of blood T cell repertoires in COVID-19. TCRdb's copy holds only in-frame clones and misses some; the assay was immunoSEQ multiplex PCR. The table records some 40,000 clones, approximately 80% of them present only once. The sequencing input was peripheral blood. The receptors originated from a man aged 55 to 70 in a cohort sampled during active COVID-19.

CDR3 in amino acids: CASSQALPTGTFSYEQYF. The CDR3, as DNA: TGTGCCAGCAGCCAAGCCTTACCAACCGGGACATTCTCCTACGAGCAGTACTTC. The genes are TRBV3-1 (or the pseudogene TRBV3-2) and TRBJ2-7; perhaps TRBD1 as D (6 bases). From germline, CDR1 is LGHDT and CDR2 YNNKEL (reference sequence). The V end was cut by 1 base, the J end by 0 bases, with 19 bases between. The CDR3 extends over 18 amino acids.

The chain has TRBV3-1 (or the pseudogene TRBV3-2) and TRBJ2-1; 10 bases line up with TRBD2. Looked up from germline, CDR1 is LGHDT and CDR2 is YNNKEL (reference sequence). The CDR3 extends over 18 amino acids. The V and J ends lost 4 bases and 6 bases, in that order; junction bases with no gene match: 15. CDR3 residues: CASSPPLLGLAGGNEQFF. The CDR3 DNA sequence: TGTGCCAGCAGCCCACCACTACTTGGGTTAGCGGGGGGCAATGAGCAGTTCTTC.

This clone was recorded once. The chain links TRBV19 to TRBJ2-1, with D tentatively TRBD1 (6 bases). Trimming left V 6 bases short and J 5 bases short, with 20 bases between. Germline values: CDR1 LNHDA, CDR2 SQIVND (reference sequence). This CDR3 is 16 amino acids long. The CDR3 spells CASSEFIGGGDNEQFF. For the CDR3, the DNA is TGTGCCAGTAGCGAATTTATAGGGGGTGGGGACAATGAGCAGTTCTTC.

This clone was seen once. This chain uses TRBV28 with TRBJ1-4, with D uncertain. Trimming removed 2 bases at V and 0 bases at J, with 7 bases between. The CDR3 is made up of 15 amino acids. Germline loops: CDR1 MDHEN, CDR2 SYDVKM. CDR3 sequence (DNA): TGTGCCAGCAGTTTAGTGGCTCCAACTAATGAAAAACTGTTTTTT. Its translation: CASSLVAPTNEKLFF.

This rearrangement joins TRBV11-3 to TRBJ2-3; TRBD2 might be the D (7 bases). V lost 8 bases and J 1 base, leaving 13 bases between the germline ends. Germline V gene data show CDR1 as SGHNT and CDR2 as YENEEA. There are 14 residues in the CDR3. The CDR3 coding sequence is TGTGCCAGCCGGAAAGGGGGGGGCACAGATACGCAGTATTTT. Protein sequence: CASRKGGGTDTQYF.

This clone was seen once. V gene TRBV6-6 combines with J gene TRBJ2-5; the match to TRBD2 covers 7 bases. Germline trimming cut 7 bases from V and 1 base from J; bases unmatched to any gene: 6. CDR3 length: 14 amino acids. The germline gives CDR1 MNHNY, CDR2 SVGAGI (reference sequence). CDR3: CASTPPGGQETQYF. CDR3 nucleotide sequence: TGTGCCAGCACCCCCCCGGGGGGCCAAGAGACCCAGTACTTC.

This clone appeared once. This chain links TRBV28 with TRBJ1-5; 7 bases align to TRBD1. V was clipped by 3 bases and J by 7 bases; unmatched bases: 3. The germline V gene has CDR1 MDHEN and CDR2 SYDVKM. The CDR3 sequence is 13 residues long. The CDR3 is CASSFRGAQPQHF. As DNA, the CDR3 is TGTGCCAGCAGTTTCAGGGGGGCGCAGCCCCAGCATTTT.

This chain links TRBV19 with TRBJ2-7; a weak D match, TRBD1 (5 bases). This CDR3 is built from 13 residues. The V gene lost 7 bases and the J gene lost 5 bases, with 15 bases spanning the gap. Germline V gene sequence: CDR1 LNHDA, CDR2 SQIVND (reference sequence). CDR3 sequence: CASMGYKGDEQYF. The CDR3 DNA follows: TGTGCCAGTATGGGCTACAAAGGGGACGAGCAGTACTTC. Using reference TRBV19 and TRBJ2-7 for the parts outside the CDR3, the full variable domain is DGGITQSPKYLFRKEGQNVTLSCEQNLNHDAMYWYRQDPGQGLRLIYYSQIVNDFQKGDIAEGYSVSREKKESFPLTVTSAQKNPTAFYLCASMGYKGDEQYFGPGTRLTVT.

This clone was counted between two and nine times. CDR3 loop: CASSEQGNTIYF. As DNA, the CDR3 is TGTGCCAGCAGTGAACAAGGAAACACCATATATTTT. The chain links TRBV2 to TRBJ1-3; no firm D call. The CDR3 extends over 12 amino acids. CDR1 SNHLY and CDR2 FYNNEI come from the germline V gene. Between the trimmed V and J ends, which lost 2 bases and 4 bases, there was a span of 3 bases.

CDR3 in amino acids: CASSLEGLAGVEQFF. The DNA of the CDR3 is TGTGCCAGCAGCTTAGAGGGACTAGCGGGGGTTGAGCAGTTCTTC. J is TRBJ2-1 and V is TRBV7-2, with TRBD2 matching 14 bases. This CDR3 has 15 residues. J gave up 9 bases and V 1 base, and 2 bases lay outside the gene matches. Germline V lookup: CDR1 SGHTA, CDR2 FQGNSA. Supplemented by reference TRBV7-2 and TRBJ2-1, the full variable domain reads GAGVSQSPSNKVTEKGKDVELRCDPISGHTALYWYRQSLGQGLEFLIYFQGNSAPDKSGLPSDRFSAERTGGSVSTLTIQRTQQEDSAVYLCASSLEGLAGVEQFFGPGTRLTVL.

The genes are TRBV29-1 and TRBJ1-1, with D possibly being TRBD1 (6 bases). CDR1 is SQVTM and CDR2 is ANQGSEA in the germline V gene. CDR3 length: 15 amino acids. Trimming cost V 6 bases and J 0 bases, with 17 bases left between them. CDR3 sequence: CSVPRGGSLNTEAFF. CDR3 DNA sequence: TGCAGCGTACCCAGAGGGGGTTCCCTGAACACTGAAGCTTTCTTT.

The J gene is TRBJ2-7, the V gene TRBV5-6, with TRBD1 matching over 7 bases. CDR1 and CDR2 from the germline V gene are SGHDT and YYEEEE. V trimming: 2 bases; J trimming: 4 bases; junction bases outside the gene matches: 9. This CDR3 region has 15 residues. CDR3 nucleotides: TGTGCCAGCAGCTTCCTCTCCGGGACAGCGTACGAGCAGTACTTC. Residues: CASSFLSGTAYEQYF.

The chain combines TRBV2 with TRBJ1-2, with unresolved D. Trimming shortened V by 4 bases and J by 8 bases, and 14 bases separated the two germline ends. The V gene's germline CDR1 is SNHLY and CDR2 FYNNEI. CDR3 length: 13 amino acids. As DNA, the CDR3 is TGTGCCAGCAGTGGTGTGCGGGGAACGGGCTACACCTTC. Amino acid sequence: CASSGVRGTGYTF.

The chain links TRBV2 to TRBJ2-7; a weak D match, TRBD1 (5 bases). V dropped 6 bases and J dropped 2 bases, with 20 bases sitting between them. Per germline, CDR1 SNHLY and CDR2 FYNNEI. The CDR3 sequence is 16 residues long. CDR3 residues: CASRGIGAREAYEQYF. The CDR3 DNA reads as TGTGCCAGCAGGGGGATAGGGGCCCGCGAGGCCTACGAGCAGTACTTC.

This sequence joins TRBV6-2 or TRBV6-3 and TRBJ1-2; 9 bases agree with TRBD1. Trimming took 6 bases from V and 2 from J; bases not matched to a gene: 4. CDR1 MNHEY and CDR2 SVGEGT come from the germline V gene. This CDR3 region has 14 residues. The DNA for the CDR3 is TGTGCCAGCAGCCGACAGGGGGTCAACTATGGCTACACCTTC. Translation gives CASSRQGVNYGYTF.

The chain links TRBV28 to TRBJ2-3; 8 bases match TRBD2. J lost 2 bases, V lost 6 bases, and 10 bases had no gene match. Per the germline V gene, CDR1 is MDHEN and CDR2 is SYDVKM. The CDR3 is 16 amino acids. DNA for the CDR3: TGTGCCAGCAGGAGAGGACTAGCAGTTTTCACAGATACGCAGTATTTT. Its protein product is CASRRGLAVFTDTQYF.

The rearrangement uses TRBV10-3 and TRBJ1-5; 8 nucleotides line up with TRBD1. The V gene end was trimmed by 6 bases and the J gene end by 2 bases; junction bases not matched to a gene: 6. CDR3 size: 15 residues. From germline, CDR1 is ENHRY and CDR2 SYGVKD. The CDR3 is CAISSSTGGNQPQHF. In DNA, the CDR3 is TGTGCCATCAGCTCTTCGACAGGGGGCAATCAGCCCCAGCATTTT.

This chain connects TRBV5-1 to TRBJ1-4; 7 positions agree with TRBD1. V lost 4 bases to trimming and J lost 8 bases; unmatched junction nucleotides: 2. The germline V gene has CDR1 SGHRS and CDR2 YFSETQ. The CDR3 is 12 residues long. The CDR3 coding sequence is TGCGCCAGCAGCCTCAGGGGGGAAAAACTGTTTTTT. It is translated as CASSLRGEKLFF.

CDR3 nucleotide sequence: TGTGCCGCACGGCCGAGGCCGGATACAGATACGCAGTATTTT. Encoded protein: CAARPRPDTDTQYF. The chain is built from TRBV10-3 and TRBJ2-3; no clear D. The CDR3 consists of 14 residues. Germline CDR1 and CDR2: ENHRY and SYGVKD. Trimming removed 11 bases from V and 3 bases from J, with 18 bases in between.

J is TRBJ1-3 and V is TRBV6-5; TRBD1 agrees at 7 bases. The V gene's germline CDR1 is MNHEY and CDR2 SVGAGI. The CDR3 loop spans 13 amino acids. Trimming cost V 8 bases and J 7 bases; bases outside gene matches: 8. CDR3 region: CASAGQVENTIYF. CDR3 DNA: TGTGCCAGCGCCGGACAGGTTGAGAACACCATATATTTT.